This T cell receptor beta chain was recorded in a study of glioma-infiltrating T cells after dendritic cell vaccination. In the study overall: Between about 2002 and 2013, patients got autologous tumor lysate-pulsed dendritic cell vaccines.

Repertoires were generated with immunoSEQ multiplex PCR, while TCRdb's copy carries only in-frame clones and drops some. The sample lists roughly 100,000 clones; 90% were seen once. Noted time point: after dendritic cell vaccination, including at tumor progression/relapse. Isocitrate dehydrogenase mutation was absent in all glioblastoma patients. CDR1 MDHEN and CDR2 SYDVKM come from the germline V gene. Germline trimming cut 6 bases from V and 4 bases from J; bases unmatched to any gene: 9. The CDR3 is made up of 15 amino acids. The J gene is TRBJ1-5, the V gene TRBV28; 7 bases match TRBD1. This receptor was obtained from a human donor with glioblastoma. The sequences come from blood, collected after dendritic cell vaccination. In DNA form, the CDR3 reads TGTGCCAGCAGGCCGTTAGGGGACAGAAATCAGCCCCAGCATTTT. Translating it yields CASRPLGDRNQPQHF.